Listed here are 22 T cell receptor beta chains from one sample, sequenced in a study of shared clonotypes between healthy human individuals. The naive CD8 subset, CD45RO-negative cells positively selected for CCR7, excluded terminally differentiated effector memory CD45RA+ cells. The repertoire was sequenced with immunoSEQ multiplex PCR; TCRdb's copy has only in-frame clones and lacks some. This table holds about 2.1 million clones, roughly 93% found once. Input material: naive CD8+ T cells from PBMCs. Every receptor here comes from a man between 18 and 29 years old in good health. Some clones in this sample may be carry-over from other donors' samples.

The chain links TRBV4-3 to TRBJ1-2; tentative D call: TRBD1 (5 bases). Germline values: CDR1 LGHNA, CDR2 YSLEER. The CDR3 length is 16 residues. The ends were cut back, 3 bases at V and 4 bases at J, with 18 bases in the middle. CDR3 sequence (DNA): TGCGCCAGCAGCCAGCGCAGTAGAGGGACTTTCTATGGCTACACCTTC. Translating gives CASSQRSRGTFYGYTF.

The chain has TRBV5-6 and TRBJ1-4, with D possibly matching TRBD1 (6 bases). The CDR3 contains 16 residues. Germline V gene sequence: CDR1 SGHDT, CDR2 YYEEEE. Trimming took off 4 bases at V and 4 bases at J, with 17 bases between the two ends. CDR3 in amino acids: CASSRVRDKYNEKLFF. CDR3 nucleotide sequence: TGTGCCAGCAGCCGGGTCCGGGACAAGTATAATGAAAAACTGTTTTTT.

The chain is built from TRBV6-5 and TRBJ1-5, with 8 bases matching TRBD1. The CDR3 contains 14 residues. The V segment lost 6 bases and the J segment 3 bases; nucleotides outside the gene matches: 4. CDR1 and CDR2 (germline): MNHEY, SVGAGI. CDR3 DNA: TGTGCCAGCAGCCCGACAGGGGCCAATCAGCCCCAGCATTTT. Translating gives CASSPTGANQPQHF.

The V call is TRBV19, the J call TRBJ1-1; D not resolved. Germline V gene sequence: CDR1 LNHDA, CDR2 SQIVND (reference sequence). V lost 10 bases and J lost 6, with 15 bases in between. The CDR3 has 12 amino acids. In DNA, the CDR3 is TGTGCCACTGGTGGCGGTTTCCCTGAAGCTTTCTTT. Its protein product is CATGGGFPEAFF. Looking up the rest from reference TRBV19 and TRBJ1-1 gives the full variable domain: DGGITQSPKYLFRKEGQNVTLSCEQNLNHDAMYWYRQDPGQGLRLIYYSQIVNDFQKGDIAEGYSVSREKKESFPLTVTSAQKNPTAFYLCATGGGFPEAFFGQGTRLTVV.

The chain joins TRBV7-9 to TRBJ2-2, with D tentatively TRBD1 (6 bases). The CDR3 is made up of 13 amino acids. Trimming left V 7 bases short and J 7 bases short, with 13 bases between. Germline V gene sequence: CDR1 SEHNR, CDR2 FQNEAQ (reference sequence). CDR3 sequence: CASTEGGIGELFF. CDR3 sequence (DNA): TGTGCCAGCACCGAAGGGGGAATCGGGGAGCTGTTTTTT.

V usage is TRBV19 and J usage is TRBJ2-7; D may be TRBD1 (6 bases). The CDR3 length is 13 residues. V lost 5 bases to trimming and J lost 3 bases, with 11 bases between them. Germline V lookup: CDR1 LNHDA, CDR2 SQIVND (reference sequence). CDR3 protein: CASSPRTVYEQYF. DNA for the CDR3: TGTGCCAGTAGTCCCAGGACAGTCTACGAGCAGTACTTC.

The chain couples TRBV29-1 to TRBJ2-1; the D is unclear. Trimming pared 3 bases from V and 7 bases from J, leaving 7 bases between. The CDR3 covers 11 residues. The germline V gene encodes CDR1 SQVTM and CDR2 ANQGSEA. CDR3 sequence: CSVDKENEQFF. As DNA, the CDR3 is TGCAGCGTTGATAAGGAGAATGAGCAGTTCTTC.

Only one count was recorded for this clone. V usage is TRBV27 and J usage is TRBJ2-1; 9 nucleotides line up with TRBD2. J lost 4 bases, V lost 5 bases, and 15 bases had no gene match. Per the germline V gene, CDR1 is MNHEY and CDR2 is SMNVEV (reference sequence). The CDR3 is made up of 18 amino acids. The CDR3 protein is CASSPPRWREGAYNEQFF. CDR3 nucleotide sequence: TGTGCCAGCAGTCCGCCGAGATGGCGGGAGGGCGCGTACAATGAGCAGTTCTTC.

The chain is built from TRBV15 and TRBJ2-2; D unresolved. Trimming removed 1 base at V and 0 bases at J, with 9 bases between. There are 16 residues in the CDR3. Germline V gene data show CDR1 as LNHNV and CDR2 as YYDKDF (reference sequence). This chain's CDR3 is CATSRVSSPNTGELFF. The DNA of the CDR3 is TGTGCCACCAGCAGAGTCTCGTCGCCGAACACCGGGGAGCTGTTTTTT. The variable domain in full, with the rest retrieved from reference TRBV15 and TRBJ2-2, is DAMVIQNPRYQVTQFGKPVTLSCSQTLNHNVMYWYQQKSSQAPKLLFHYYDKDFNNEADTPDNFQSRRPNTSFCFLDIRSPGLGDTAMYLCATSRVSSPNTGELFFGEGSRLTVL.

The CDR3 DNA follows: TGCGCCAGCAGCCCCACCCAGGCGGGAGGGCCGCGCAACTACGAGCAGTACTTC. Its protein product is CASSPTQAGGPRNYEQYF. This chain joins TRBV4-3 and TRBJ2-7; 9 bases align to TRBD2. J gave up 3 bases and V 4 bases, and 16 bases lay outside the gene matches. The CDR3 consists of 18 residues. Germline-derived CDR1 and CDR2 are LGHNA and YSLEER.

Notes on this clone: The same CDR3 can be traced to other DNA sequences in this sample. V and J are TRBV29-1 and TRBJ2-7; no clear D gene. The CDR3 has 12 residues. The V end was cut by 4 bases, the J end by 3 bases, with 10 bases between. CDR1 SQVTM and CDR2 ANQGSEA come from the germline V gene. CDR3 nucleotide sequence: TGCAGCGTTGTAGGCCAATTCTACGAGCAGTACTTC. It yields the protein CSVVGQFYEQYF.

The chain joins TRBV11-1 to TRBJ2-1, with 11 bases identical to TRBD2. This CDR3 region has 16 residues. Germline V lookup: CDR1 SGHAT, CDR2 FQDESV (reference sequence). With V trimmed by 0 bases and J by 4 bases, 2 bases remained unmatched. CDR3 sequence (DNA): TGTGCCAGCAGCTTAGCGGGACTAGCGGTATACAATGAGCAGTTCTTC. This sequence encodes CASSLAGLAVYNEQFF. Combining the CDR3 with reference TRBV11-1 and TRBJ2-1 gives the whole variable domain EAEVAQSPRYKITEKSQAVAFWCDPISGHATLYWYRQILGQGPELLVQFQDESVVDDSQLPKDRFSAERLKGVDSTLKIQPAELGDSAMYLCASSLAGLAVYNEQFFGPGTRLTVL.

The gene calls are TRBV9 and TRBJ2-1, with TRBD2 matching over 13 bases. The CDR3 contains 17 residues. Trimming took 4 bases from V and 10 from J; bases not matched to a gene: 14. Germline V lookup: CDR1 SGDLS, CDR2 YYNGEE. This CDR3 is CASSSPGKGLAGYEQFF. The CDR3 nucleotides are TGTGCCAGCAGCTCCCCCGGAAAGGGACTAGCGGGATACGAGCAGTTCTTC.

V gene TRBV28 combines with J gene TRBJ2-1; 9 positions agree with TRBD2. CDR1 and CDR2 from the germline V gene are MDHEN and SYDVKM. The CDR3 totals 17 residues. J lost 1 base, V lost 2 bases, and 6 bases had no gene match. The CDR3 DNA reads TGTGCCAGCAGTTTAACGTCTAGCGGGATTTCCTACAATGAGCAGTTCTTC. It codes for CASSLTSSGISYNEQFF.

The chain links TRBV27 to TRBJ2-1; D gene unclear. Germline values: CDR1 MNHEY, CDR2 SMNVEV (reference sequence). This CDR3 spans 14 amino acids. Trimming stripped 6 bases from V and 3 bases from J, with 12 bases between. The CDR3 DNA sequence: TGTGCCAGCAGCCCCGGTGGTTTCTACAATGAGCAGTTCTTC. It translates to CASSPGGFYNEQFF.

V gene TRBV7-9 combines with J gene TRBJ1-6; 7 positions match TRBD1. Germline trimming cut 1 base from V and 10 bases from J; bases unmatched to any gene: 7. The germline CDR1 and CDR2 sequences are SEHNR and FQNEAQ (reference sequence). This CDR3 comprises 15 residues. CDR3 loop: CASSLVGTDYSPLHF. CDR3 sequence (DNA): TGTGCCAGCAGCTTAGTTGGGACAGATTACTCACCCCTCCACTTT.

This chain joins TRBV5-4 and TRBJ1-1; D not resolved. This CDR3 spans 13 amino acids. CDR1 SGHNT and CDR2 YYREEE come from the germline V gene (reference sequence). The V end lost 2 bases, the J end lost 7 bases, and 12 bases lay between the germline ends. The CDR3 sequence is CASSFGGSNEAFF. For the CDR3, the DNA is TGTGCCAGCAGCTTTGGAGGCAGCAATGAAGCTTTCTTT.

This clone was seen more than once but under ten times. This chain uses TRBV19 with TRBJ1-5; D perhaps matches TRBD1 (6 bases). The CDR3 length is 15 residues. Germline lookup yields CDR1 LNHDA and CDR2 SQIVND (reference sequence). V gave up 5 bases and J gave up 1 base, with 12 bases separating them. In nucleotides, the CDR3 is TGTGCCAGTAGTGCTTGGGGGGCGAGCAATCAGCCCCAGCATTTT. It encodes CASSAWGASNQPQHF.

The CDR3 coding sequence is TGTGCCAGCAGTTTAAATCCGGGACAGTTCTATGGCTACACCTTC. Residues: CASSLNPGQFYGYTF. The chain recombines TRBV28 with TRBJ1-2, with 7 nucleotides matching TRBD1. Per the germline V gene, CDR1 is MDHEN and CDR2 is SYDVKM. Trimming took 2 bases from V and 4 from J; bases not matched to a gene: 7. The CDR3 sequence is 15 residues long.

A note on this clone: Other DNA sequences from this sample encode an identical CDR3 as well. The chain uses TRBV7-8 and TRBJ2-1; 7 positions agree with TRBD2. CDR3 length: 17 amino acids. V shed 0 bases and J 0 bases; nucleotides not matched to a gene: 5. In germline, CDR1 is SGHVS, CDR2 FQNEAQ. The CDR3 reads CASSLAGGPSSYNEQFF. CDR3 nucleotides: TGTGCCAGCAGCTTAGCGGGAGGGCCTAGCTCCTACAATGAGCAGTTCTTC.

To note about this clone: Within the sample, other DNA sequences also encode this same CDR3. The gene calls are TRBV11-3 and TRBJ2-7; 9 nucleotides agree with TRBD2. The CDR3 has 14 amino acids. With 3 bases clipped from V and 4 bases from J, the junction kept 4 bases outside the gene matches. Germline V gene sequence: CDR1 SGHNT, CDR2 YENEEA. CDR3 sequence reads: CASSFAGGSYEQYF. In DNA form, the CDR3 reads TGTGCCAGCAGCTTTGCGGGGGGGAGTTACGAGCAGTACTTC.

This sequence joins TRBV29-1 and TRBJ2-3; 10 bases fit TRBD2. With 7 bases clipped from V and 0 bases from J, the junction kept 7 bases outside the gene matches. CDR1 is SQVTM, CDR2 ANQGSEA, per germline. The CDR3 contains 15 residues. CDR3 DNA: TGCAGCGCCATAAGGACTAGCGGCAGCACAGATACGCAGTATTTT. Its translation is CSAIRTSGSTDTQYF.